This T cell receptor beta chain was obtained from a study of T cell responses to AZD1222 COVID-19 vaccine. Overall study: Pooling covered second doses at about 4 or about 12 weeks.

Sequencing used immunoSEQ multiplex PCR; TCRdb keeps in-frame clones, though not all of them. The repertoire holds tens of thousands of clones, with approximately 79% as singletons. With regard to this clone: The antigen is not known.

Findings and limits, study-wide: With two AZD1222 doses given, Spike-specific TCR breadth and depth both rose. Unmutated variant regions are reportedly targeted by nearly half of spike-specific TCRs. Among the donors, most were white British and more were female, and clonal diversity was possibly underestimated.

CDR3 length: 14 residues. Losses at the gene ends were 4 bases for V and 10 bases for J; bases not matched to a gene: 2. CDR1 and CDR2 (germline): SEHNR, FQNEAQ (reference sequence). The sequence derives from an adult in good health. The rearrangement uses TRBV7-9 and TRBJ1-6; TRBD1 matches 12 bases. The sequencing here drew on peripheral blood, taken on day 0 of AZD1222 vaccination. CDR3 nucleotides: TGTGCCAGCAGCTGGGGACAGGGGGCCTCACCCCTCCACTTT. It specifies CASSWGQGASPLHF.